The 20 T cell receptor beta chains presented below share a single source sample, sequenced in a study of radiation and T cells in renal cell carcinoma. The time point: blood 4 weeks post-SBRT, at nephrectomy. Noted treatment: 15 Gy SBRT to primary tumor, nephrectomy 4 weeks later. Clones were sequenced by immunoSEQ multiplex PCR, and TCRdb holds only the in-frame ones, with some missing. Among about 78,000 clones listed, nearly 90% were seen once. The sequences come from blood, collected from a patient whose treatment included radiotherapy and nephrectomy. The receptors shown here come from a woman in her seventies with renal cell carcinoma.

The chain couples TRBV6-5 to TRBJ2-1; 11 bases are shared with TRBD1. The CDR3 runs to 15 residues. The trim removed 5 bases at V and 2 bases at J, leaving 2 bases unmatched. Germline V gene sequence: CDR1 MNHEY, CDR2 SVGAGI. The CDR3 loop is CASSRTGGTYNEQFF. CDR3 sequence (DNA): TGTGCCAGCAGTCGGACAGGGGGCACCTACAATGAGCAGTTCTTC.

This chain joins TRBV19 and TRBJ1-1; 7 positions agree with TRBD1. The J segment lost 0 bases and the V segment lost 5 bases, leaving 9 bases of the junction unmatched. The CDR3 totals 16 residues. Germline V lookup: CDR1 LNHDA, CDR2 SQIVND (reference sequence). The CDR3: CASSPYPGQLNTEAFF. The CDR3 DNA sequence: TGTGCCAGTAGTCCTTACCCGGGACAGCTGAACACTGAAGCTTTCTTT.

The chain employs TRBV18 and TRBJ1-2, with 7 bases that match TRBD1. The V gene end was trimmed by 6 bases and the J gene end by 4 bases; junction bases not matched to a gene: 11. CDR1 KGHSH and CDR2 LQKENI come from the germline V gene. This CDR3 has 15 residues. CDR3 in amino acids: CASSLIDREGYGYTF. The CDR3 DNA follows: TGTGCCAGCTCCCTAATCGACAGGGAGGGCTATGGCTACACCTTC.

This clone was detected once. The gene calls are TRBV4-1 and TRBJ2-3, with 9 bases matching TRBD1. From germline, CDR1 is MGHRA and CDR2 YSYEKL. This CDR3 has 17 residues. Losses at the gene ends were 0 bases for V and 2 bases for J; bases not matched to a gene: 6. CDR3 nucleotides: TGCGCCAGCAGCCAAGAGGGGGGACAGGGACCCACAGATACGCAGTATTTT. Protein product: CASSQEGGQGPTDTQYF.

The chain carries TRBV6-5 and TRBJ1-3, with D maybe TRBD1 (5 bases). The ends were cut back, 4 bases at V and 11 bases at J, with 15 bases in the middle. The CDR3 consists of 13 residues. Germline V gene sequence: CDR1 MNHEY, CDR2 SVGAGI. CDR3 residues: CASSFIRTGPIYF. Written as DNA, the CDR3 is TGTGCCAGCAGTTTCATCCGGACGGGGCCCATATATTTT.

V gene TRBV19 combines with J gene TRBJ1-5; D ambiguous. The CDR3 totals 13 residues. Germline V gene data show CDR1 as LNHDA and CDR2 as SQIVND (reference sequence). Trimming removed 2 bases at V and 9 bases at J, with 11 bases between. CDR3 sequence (DNA): TGTGCCAGTAGTATAAGGGAGTTCGTGCCCCAGCATTTT. This sequence encodes CASSIREFVPQHF.

The chain is built from TRBV7-2 and TRBJ2-7; D is unresolved. The CDR3 is 13 residues long. Germline values: CDR1 SGHTA, CDR2 FQGNSA. V lost 2 bases and J lost 4, with 9 bases in between. CDR3 DNA: TGTGCCAGCAGCTTAAAACAGAGTTACGAGCAGTACTTC. It is translated as CASSLKQSYEQYF.

CDR3 bases: TGTGCCAGCAGCTTAGACAGGGGAGAGACCCAGTACTTC. It codes for CASSLDRGETQYF. The rearrangement links TRBV7-9 to TRBJ2-5; 7 positions match TRBD1. This CDR3 contains 13 residues. Germline V gene sequence: CDR1 SEHNR, CDR2 FQNEAQ (reference sequence). The trim removed 1 base at V and 4 bases at J, leaving 0 bases unmatched.

J is TRBJ1-1 and V is TRBV11-1; TRBD1 is a possible D gene (5 bases). This CDR3 is built from 13 residues. Per germline, CDR1 SGHAT and CDR2 FQDESV (reference sequence). V was pared by 3 bases and J by 1 base, with 6 bases between. The DNA for the CDR3 is TGTGCCAGCAGCTTGAGGGGGAACACTGAAGCTTTCTTT. This gives the protein CASSLRGNTEAFF.

V usage is TRBV5-1 and J usage is TRBJ2-3; TRBD2 agrees at 8 bases. The V and J ends lost 0 bases and 4 bases, in that order; junction bases with no gene match: 4. Germline CDR1 reads SGHRS; CDR2 reads YFSETQ. The CDR3 totals 15 residues. CDR3 region: CASSLDGGAADTQYF. For the CDR3, the DNA is TGCGCCAGCAGCTTGGACGGGGGGGCCGCAGATACGCAGTATTTT.

The chain combines TRBV5-4 with TRBJ2-7; 7 nucleotides line up with TRBD1. From germline, CDR1 is SGHNT and CDR2 YYREEE (reference sequence). After removal of 4 bases from V and 2 bases from J, the junction contained 6 bases not matched to a gene. CDR3 length equals 14 residues. DNA for the CDR3: TGTGCCAGCAGCCCCTACAGGGGCCCCTACGAGCAGTACTTC. It codes for CASSPYRGPYEQYF.

Here the CDR3 DNA reads TGTGCCAGCAGCCCTTCGGGACTAGCGGGGGGGCCTGACTACGAGCAGTACTTC. Encoded protein: CASSPSGLAGGPDYEQYF. The J gene is TRBJ2-7, the V gene TRBV4-2; TRBD2 matches 16 bases. This CDR3 is built from 18 residues. After removal of 4 bases from V and 3 bases from J, the junction contained 9 bases not matched to a gene. Germline lookup yields CDR1 LGHNA and CDR2 YNFKEQ.

This rearrangement joins TRBV7-8 to TRBJ2-1; TRBD2 matches 8 bases. The CDR3 loop spans 15 amino acids. Germline CDR1 is SGHVS and CDR2 is FQNEAQ. Trimming at V came to 4 bases and at J to 8 bases, leaving 10 bases not matched to a gene. The CDR3 nucleotides read TGTGCCAGCAGCTCGGGGGGGCATGGGGTCTATGAGCAGTTCTTC. Amino acid sequence: CASSSGGHGVYEQFF.

The chain joins TRBV9 to TRBJ2-1, with a possible D match to TRBD2 (6 bases). The CDR3 runs to 16 residues. The V end lost 3 bases, the J end lost 0 bases, and 13 bases lay between the germline ends. Germline lookup yields CDR1 SGDLS and CDR2 YYNGEE. The CDR3 sequence is CASSGPRGSSYNEQFF. CDR3 in DNA: TGTGCCAGCAGCGGACCCCGGGGGAGCTCCTACAATGAGCAGTTCTTC.

This clone has just a few counts. The chain combines TRBV29-1 with TRBJ1-1, with 8 bases fitting TRBD1. Germline V CDR1 and CDR2: SQVTM, ANQGSEA. This CDR3 spans 13 amino acids. V dropped 6 bases and J dropped 0; count of bases not matched to a gene: 3. The CDR3 coding sequence is TGCAGCGTCGGACAGGGCCTGAACACTGAAGCTTTCTTT. This codes for CSVGQGLNTEAFF.

This clone was picked up one time. V gene TRBV28 combines with J gene TRBJ2-1; D may be TRBD2 (6 bases). The CDR3 sequence is 15 residues long. The V gene lost 7 bases and the J gene lost 2 bases, with 15 bases spanning the gap. Germline values: CDR1 MDHEN, CDR2 SYDVKM. CDR3 nucleotide sequence: TGTGCCAGCACCTCTGACCCGGGGGCCTACAATGAGCAGTTCTTC. This encodes CASTSDPGAYNEQFF. Based on the CDR3 plus reference TRBV28 and TRBJ2-1, the full variable domain is DVKVTQSSRYLVKRTGEKVFLECVQDMDHENMFWYRQDPGLGLRLIYFSYDVKMKEKGDIPEGYSVSREKKERFSLILESASTNQTSMYLCASTSDPGAYNEQFFGPGTRLTVL.

This sequence joins TRBV10-3 and TRBJ2-2; 8 bases map to TRBD2. Germline V gene sequence: CDR1 ENHRY, CDR2 SYGVKD. This CDR3 spans 15 amino acids. V lost 4 bases, J lost 4 bases, and 5 bases stayed unmatched. For the CDR3, the DNA is TGTGCCATCAGTGGTTCCGGGACTAGCACCGGGGAGCTGTTTTTT. It is translated as CAISGSGTSTGELFF.

V usage is TRBV2 and J usage is TRBJ1-1; 8 bases line up with TRBD1. CDR3 size: 11 residues. The ends lost 6 bases at V and 11 bases at J; junction bases unmatched: 5. Germline values: CDR1 SNHLY, CDR2 FYNNEI. CDR3 in amino acids: CASREDREAFF. The CDR3 nucleotides read TGTGCCAGCAGGGAGGACAGGGAGGCTTTCTTT. The variable domain in full, completed from reference TRBV2 and TRBJ1-1, reads EPEVTQTPSHQVTQMGQEVILRCVPISNHLYFYWYRQILGQKVEFLVSFYNNEISEKSEIFDDQFSVERPDGSNFTLKIRSTKLEDSAMYFCASREDREAFFGQGTRLTVV.

This chain links TRBV6-6 with TRBJ2-5; 7 bases line up with TRBD2. This CDR3 is 14 amino acids long. Trimming at V came to 5 bases and at J to 5 bases, leaving 8 bases not matched to a gene. In germline, CDR1 is MNHNY, CDR2 SVGAGI (reference sequence). CDR3 sequence reads: CASSVPGRSETQYF. Here the CDR3 DNA reads TGTGCCAGCAGTGTACCCGGGAGGTCGGAGACCCAGTACTTC.

Concerning this clone: Its ends do not fully match the called genes, so a read error is possible. The chain recombines TRBV6-6 with TRBJ2-4, with 7 bases that match TRBD1. The V gene's germline CDR1 is MNHNY and CDR2 SVGAGI (reference sequence). The CDR3 spans 14 residues. The CDR3 bases are TGTGCCGGCAGTTACTCCGGGACAGAAAACATTCAGTACTTC. Protein sequence: CAGSYSGTENIQYF.